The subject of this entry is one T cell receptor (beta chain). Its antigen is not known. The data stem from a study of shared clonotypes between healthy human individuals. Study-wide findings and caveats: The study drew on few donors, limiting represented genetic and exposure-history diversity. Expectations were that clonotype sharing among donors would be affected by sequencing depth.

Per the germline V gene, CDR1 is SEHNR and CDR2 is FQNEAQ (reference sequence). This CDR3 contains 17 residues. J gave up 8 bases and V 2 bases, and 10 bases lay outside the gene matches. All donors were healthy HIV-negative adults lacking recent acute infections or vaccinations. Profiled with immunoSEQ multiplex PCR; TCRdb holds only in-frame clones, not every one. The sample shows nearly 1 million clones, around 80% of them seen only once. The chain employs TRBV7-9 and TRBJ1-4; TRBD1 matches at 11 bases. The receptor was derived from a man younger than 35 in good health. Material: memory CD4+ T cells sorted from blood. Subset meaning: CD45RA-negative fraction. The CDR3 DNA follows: TGTGCCAGCAGCTTACTCGGAGCCGGGACAGGGGGAGAAAAACTGTTTTTT. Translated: CASSLLGAGTGGEKLFF.